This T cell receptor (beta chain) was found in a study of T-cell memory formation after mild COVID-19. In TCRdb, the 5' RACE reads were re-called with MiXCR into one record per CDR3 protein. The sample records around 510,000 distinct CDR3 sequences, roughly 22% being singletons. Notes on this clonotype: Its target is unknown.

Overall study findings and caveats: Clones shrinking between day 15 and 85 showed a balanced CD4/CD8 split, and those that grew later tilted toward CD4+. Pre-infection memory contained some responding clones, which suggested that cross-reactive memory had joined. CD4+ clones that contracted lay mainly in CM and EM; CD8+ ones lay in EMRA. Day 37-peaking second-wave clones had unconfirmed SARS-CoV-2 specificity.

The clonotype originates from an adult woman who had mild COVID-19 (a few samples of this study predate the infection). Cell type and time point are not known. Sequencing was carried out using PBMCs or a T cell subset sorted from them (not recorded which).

CDR3 sequence reads: CASSLSRASGTHSYEQYF. In DNA, the CDR3 is TGTGCCAGCAGTTTATCGAGGGCTAGCGGGACCCACTCCTACGAGCAGTACTTC. This chain connects TRBV27 to TRBJ2-7, with TRBD2 identical over 9 bases. V lost 0 bases to trimming and J lost 0 bases; unmatched junction nucleotides: 9. The CDR3 consists of 18 residues. Germline CDR1 reads MNHEY; CDR2 reads SMNVEV (reference sequence).